The rows below give T cell receptor beta chains drawn from one sample of a study of blood T cell repertoires in COVID-19. Only in-frame clones appear in the TCRdb table, and some are missing; sequencing was by immunoSEQ multiplex PCR. The sample yields approximately 150,000 clones, roughly 90% seen once. Sequences were obtained from peripheral blood. Receptors were obtained from a woman in her 50s with acute or convalescent COVID-19. CDR3s include the opening cysteine and the closing phenylalanine or tryptophan. Each record gives: V gene, J gene, D gene, clone size, CDR3 DNA, CDR3 protein. D genes are given only for firm matches. The size entry is marked missing in some rows and otherwise reads once, few, many or a size class.

V: TRBV6-6
J: TRBJ1-1
D: -
size: -
DNA: TGTGCCAGCAGTCGCCCTACGGACGGGATGAACACTGAAGCTTTCTTT
CDR3: CASSRPTDGMNTEAFF

V: TRBV4-1
J: TRBJ1-6
D: TRBD1
size: -
DNA: TGCGCCAGCAGCCCCGAGCTACAGGGGGTGTCACCCCTCCACTTT
CDR3: CASSPELQGVSPLHF

V: TRBV7-2
J: TRBJ2-3
D: TRBD2
size: -
DNA: TGTGCCAGCAGCTCAATAGCGGGGGCCCCGGATACGCAGTATTTT
CDR3: CASSSIAGAPDTQYF

V: TRBV5-6
J: TRBJ2-2
D: -
size: -
DNA: TGTGCCAGCAGCCTGCTCGGGGGAACCGGGGAGCTGTTTTTT
CDR3: CASSLLGGTGELFF

V: TRBV4-1
J: TRBJ1-1
D: TRBD1
size: few
DNA: TGCGCCAGCAGCGTGACAGGGATTAACACTGAAGCTTTCTTT
CDR3: CASSVTGINTEAFF

V: TRBV7-3
J: TRBJ2-3
D: TRBD2
size: once
DNA: TGTGCCAGCAGCTTAACGACTAGCGGGGGGGCCGGACCAGATACGCAGTATTTT
CDR3: CASSLTTSGGAGPDTQYF

V: TRBV9
J: TRBJ1-1
D: -
size: once
DNA: TGTGCCAGCAGCGTAGGCGGCCGGAACACTGAAGCTTTCTTT
CDR3: CASSVGGRNTEAFF

V: TRBV3-1/TRBV3-2
J: TRBJ2-7
D: TRBD1
size: few
DNA: TGTGCCAGCAGCCAAGGACAGGGAACCTACGAGCAGTACTTC
CDR3: CASSQGQGTYEQYF

V: TRBV5-5
J: TRBJ1-5
D: TRBD1
size: -
DNA: TGTGCCAGCAGCCGGGGACAGGGGGAGCATCAGCCCCAGCATTTT
CDR3: CASSRGQGEHQPQHF

V: TRBV11-1
J: TRBJ2-1
D: TRBD1
size: once
DNA: TGTGCCAGCAGCCCCCGGGACAGGGAAGTAAATGAGCAGTTCTTC
CDR3: CASSPRDREVNEQFF

V: TRBV10-1
J: TRBJ2-3
D: TRBD2
size: -
DNA: TGCGCCAGCAGTCTGGTAGCGGGGGGGGGCACAGATACGCAGTATTTT
CDR3: CASSLVAGGGTDTQYF

V: TRBV7-8
J: TRBJ1-2
D: -
size: -
DNA: TGTGCCAGCAGCTTAAAGGGAGTCGGCGGCTACACCTTC
CDR3: CASSLKGVGGYTF

V: TRBV27
J: TRBJ2-4
D: TRBD1
size: once
DNA: TGTGCCAGCAGTTTATCGTCGACAGGGGAAAACATTCAGTACTTC
CDR3: CASSLSSTGENIQYF

V: TRBV7-2
J: TRBJ2-3
D: TRBD1
size: once
DNA: TGTGCCAGCAGCCGGACAGGGGGCATCGATACGCAGTATTTT
CDR3: CASSRTGGIDTQYF

V: TRBV7-9
J: TRBJ2-7
D: -
size: -
DNA: TGTGCCAGCATGGACAACACCTTTACCGAGCAGTACTTC
CDR3: CASMDNTFTEQYF

V: TRBV2
J: TRBJ2-2
D: TRBD2
size: -
DNA: TGTGCCAGCAGACGGACTAGCGCGAACACCGGGGAGCTGTTTTTT
CDR3: CASRRTSANTGELFF

V: TRBV10-2
J: TRBJ1-1
D: -
size: -
DNA: TGCGCCAGCCGGGAGGTTAGGTCGAACACTGAAGCTTTCTTT
CDR3: CASREVRSNTEAFF

V: TRBV30
J: TRBJ1-1
D: -
size: -
DNA: TGTGCCTGGATTAAAACAGGGTTGTCCGACACTGAAGCTTTCTTT
CDR3: CAWIKTGLSDTEAFF

V: TRBV28
J: TRBJ1-5
D: -
size: -
DNA: TGTGCCAGCAGTTTAAGATCCCAGGCTCGGACACCCCCCACCAACCAGCCCCAGCATTTT
CDR3: CASSLRSQARTPPTNQPQHF

V: TRBV11-3
J: TRBJ2-1
D: -
size: -
DNA: TGTGCCAGCAGCCTCCGCGTGGGGCATGAGCAGTTCTTC
CDR3: CASSLRVGHEQFF

V: TRBV25-1
J: TRBJ1-2
D: TRBD1
size: -
DNA: TGTGCCAGCAGTGAACCGGGACAGGACTATGGCTACACCTTC
CDR3: CASSEPGQDYGYTF

V: TRBV9
J: TRBJ2-7
D: TRBD1
size: -
DNA: TGTGCCGCCAGACAGGGGGCTATACACGAGCAGTACTTC
CDR3: CAARQGAIHEQYF

V: TRBV5-1
J: TRBJ2-3
D: TRBD2
size: -
DNA: TGCGCCAGCAGCCCACGCACCCGGGGGGACACAGATACGCAGTATTTT
CDR3: CASSPRTRGDTDTQYF

V: TRBV5-1
J: TRBJ2-5
D: -
size: -
DNA: TGCGCCAGCAGCTTGGGGGCTAGCGCGACTGAGACCCAGTACTTC
CDR3: CASSLGASATETQYF

V: TRBV15
J: TRBJ1-5
D: -
size: once
DNA: TGTGCCACCAGCAGAGATCAGGGTAGGGCTCAGCCCCAGCATTTT
CDR3: CATSRDQGRAQPQHF

V: TRBV6-5
J: TRBJ1-5
D: -
size: once
DNA: TGTGCCACCGGGTGGGTACCAGGGAGCAATCAGCCCCAGCATTTT
CDR3: CATGWVPGSNQPQHF

V: TRBV6-6
J: TRBJ1-3
D: -
size: -
DNA: TGTGCCAGCAGGGGGAGCTCTGGAAACACCATATATTTT
CDR3: CASRGSSGNTIYF

V: TRBV27
J: TRBJ1-1
D: -
size: -
DNA: TGTGCCAGCAGTTTTCGGGGGTTTGCGTGGAACACTGAAGCTTTCTTT
CDR3: CASSFRGFAWNTEAFF

V: TRBV7-9
J: TRBJ2-1
D: -
size: -
DNA: TGTGCCAGCAGCGCTGACAGCCACCCCAATGAGCAGTTCTTC
CDR3: CASSADSHPNEQFF

V: TRBV19
J: TRBJ1-5
D: -
size: few
DNA: TGTGCCAGTAGTATGACGGCAACTAGAGGTCAGCCCCAGCATTTT
CDR3: CASSMTATRGQPQHF

V: TRBV18
J: TRBJ1-1
D: -
size: few
DNA: TGTGCCAGCTCACAACGGGATGAAGCTTTCTTT
CDR3: CASSQRDEAFF

V: TRBV9
J: TRBJ1-5
D: -
size: -
DNA: TGTGCCAGCAGCGTAGCTACCGGTTTCCATCAGCCCCAGCATTTT
CDR3: CASSVATGFHQPQHF

V: TRBV9
J: TRBJ1-2
D: -
size: -
DNA: TGTGCCAGCAGCGTAGCTCTCCCGGGTAACTATGGCTACACCTTC
CDR3: CASSVALPGNYGYTF

V: TRBV7-6
J: TRBJ2-3
D: TRBD1
size: -
DNA: TGTGCCAGCAGCGAACAGGGGGGCGGCACAGATACGCAGTATTTT
CDR3: CASSEQGGGTDTQYF

V: TRBV4-1
J: TRBJ2-2
D: TRBD2
size: -
DNA: TGCGCCAGCAGCCAAGATACTAGCGGGGCCCTCGTGGGGCTGTTTTTT
CDR3: CASSQDTSGALVGLFF

V: TRBV19
J: TRBJ2-6
D: -
size: -
DNA: TGTGCCAGTAGTATTTCTCCCTCTGGGGCCAACGTCCTGACTTTC
CDR3: CASSISPSGANVLTF